This is a list of T cell receptor beta chains from one sample in a study of CD4 T cell repertoires in COVID-19. Here immunoSEQ multiplex PCR was the method, and the copy in TCRdb shows in-frame clones only, minus some. This sample has more than 20,000 clones; roughly 92% occur once, and the top ten carry over 0.55%. This material consisted of circulating follicular helper CD4+ T cells (cTfh) from blood, taken before the COVID-19 pandemic. The origin of the receptors is a human donor who had COVID-19. The CDR3 runs from the conserved cysteine through the conserved F or W. The order of the fields is D gene, clone size, V gene, J gene, CDR3 length, CDR3 DNA, CDR3 protein. D genes are given only for firm matches. Rows give clone size only sometimes, using once, few, many, or a class for an expanded clone.

-,-,TRBV7-2,TRBJ2-5,16,TGTGCCAGCAGCTTCATTACGGGCCAGGGTGAAGAGACCCAGTACTTC,CASSFITGQGEETQYF
-,-,TRBV5-1,TRBJ1-1,15,TGCGCCAGCAGCCCTATAGGAGGGACCTCAGCGACAGCTTTCTTT,CASSPIGGTSATAFF
-,once,TRBV6-1,TRBJ2-1,15,TGTGCCAGCAGACCTAGGACAGCCTCCTACAATGAGCAGTTCTTC,CASRPRTASYNEQFF
TRBD2,-,TRBV5-1,TRBJ2-1,19,TGCGCCAGCAGCCCCCGTCTAGCGGGGGGTCTTAGCTCCTACAATGAGCAGTTCTTC,CASSPRLAGGLSSYNEQFF
-,-,TRBV20-1,TRBJ2-3,11,TGCAGTGCTAGAGACGCGCCTTCGCAGTATTTT,CSARDAPSQYF
-,-,TRBV10-1,TRBJ1-5,13,TGCGCCAGCAGTTCAGGGTTGGGTCAGCCCCAGCATTTT,CASSSGLGQPQHF
-,-,TRBV11-2,TRBJ1-1,15,TGTGCCAGCAGCCCTGAGGACAGACGGAACACTGAAGCTTTCTTT,CASSPEDRRNTEAFF
TRBD1,-,TRBV4-2,TRBJ2-7,15,TGTGCCAGCAGCCAACAACAGGGGGACCCCTACGAGCAGTACTTC,CASSQQQGDPYEQYF
TRBD1,-,TRBV19,TRBJ2-7,15,TGTGCCAGTAGTGGGCGGACAGGCGGCACCTACGAGCAGTACTTC,CASSGRTGGTYEQYF
-,-,TRBV25-1,TRBJ2-5,14,TGTGCCAGCAAGGGGTCGGTGGGCCAAGAGACCCAGTACTTC,CASKGSVGQETQYF
-,once,TRBV6-5,TRBJ2-6,15,TGTGCCAGCAGTACTAGACTAGTCGGGGCCAACGTCCTGACTTTC,CASSTRLVGANVLTF
TRBD1,-,TRBV5-1,TRBJ2-1,15,TGCGCCAGCAGCTTGGAGGGACAGGGATATGGTGAGCAGTTCTTC,CASSLEGQGYGEQFF
TRBD2,-,TRBV5-4,TRBJ2-2,16,TGTGCCAGCAGCTTACTAGCGGGGGGGAACACCGGGGAGCTGTTTTTT,CASSLLAGGNTGELFF
TRBD1,-,TRBV10-3,TRBJ2-5,14,TGTGCCATCAGGGGACAGGGGTTGACAGAGACCCAGTACTTC,CAIRGQGLTETQYF
-,-,TRBV30,TRBJ2-7,13,TGTGCCTGGAGTGGAGCCAGCGGGTTCGAGCAGTACTTC,CAWSGASGFEQYF
TRBD2,-,TRBV2,TRBJ2-3,14,TGTGCCAGCAGGATCGCGGGAGGCCCTGATACGCAGTATTTT,CASRIAGGPDTQYF
-,-,TRBV28,TRBJ1-2,15,TGTGCCAGCACCCCGACAGGCCTTCTTAACTATGGCTACACCTTC,CASTPTGLLNYGYTF
-,-,TRBV6-5,TRBJ2-6,14,TGTGCCAGCAGTTCCCTCTCTGGGGCCAACGTCCTGACTTTC,CASSSLSGANVLTF
TRBD1,few,TRBV28,TRBJ2-5,16,TGTGCCAGCAGTTCTCCGGGACAGGGAAGGGTAGAGACCCAGTACTTC,CASSSPGQGRVETQYF
-,-,TRBV19,TRBJ1-4,14,TGTGCCAGTAGCGACGGGGGGGCAGGTGAAAAACTGTTTTTT,CASSDGGAGEKLFF
TRBD2,-,TRBV4-1,TRBJ2-3,17,TGCGCCAGCAGCTGGGCCCTGACTAGCGGGGGAGAAGATACGCAGTATTTT,CASSWALTSGGEDTQYF
-,-,TRBV14,TRBJ1-3,16,TGTGCCAGCAGCCAAGATCCCCCCGGCTCTGGAAACACCATATATTTT,CASSQDPPGSGNTIYF
TRBD1,-,TRBV30,TRBJ2-7,15,TGTGCTCCTTCATCCCCGGGACAGTGGGACTACGAGCAGTACTTC,CAPSSPGQWDYEQYF
-,once,TRBV2,TRBJ1-5,14,TGTGCCAGCAGCGCCTCGGGGGGCAATCAGCCCCAGCATTTT,CASSASGGNQPQHF
TRBD1,-,TRBV27,TRBJ2-7,14,TGTGCCAGTCAAAGAAGGACAGGGATCTACGAGCAGTACTTC,CASQRRTGIYEQYF
TRBD1,-,TRBV5-1,TRBJ1-3,14,TGCGCCAGCAGCTCCTCAGGGGGCCAGGACACCATATATTTT,CASSSSGGQDTIYF
TRBD1,once,TRBV11-2,TRBJ2-7,17,TGTGCCAGCAGCTCCCGGGGACAGGGAGTTACCCGGGGCGAGCAGTACTTC,CASSSRGQGVTRGEQYF
TRBD2,-,TRBV10-3,TRBJ2-1,18,TGTGCCATCAGTAGGGGACTAGCGGGGGAGAGCTCCTACAATGAGCAGTTCTTC,CAISRGLAGESSYNEQFF
-,-,TRBV7-9,TRBJ1-2,14,TGTGCCAGCAGCTTAGGGAGCGCTAACTATGGCTACACCTTC,CASSLGSANYGYTF
TRBD1,few,TRBV7-9,TRBJ1-2,16,TGTGCCAGCAGCTCTCAGGGACAGGGACCTGGCTATGGCTACACCTTC,CASSSQGQGPGYGYTF
TRBD2,-,TRBV10-2,TRBJ2-7,14,TGCGCCAGCCAGCGGGGGGGGGCTATCAACGAGCAGTACTTC,CASQRGGAINEQYF
-,-,TRBV5-1,TRBJ1-2,15,TGCGCCAGCAGCACCAGCACAGGCCTCAGCTATGGCTACACCTTC,CASSTSTGLSYGYTF
TRBD1,-,TRBV14,TRBJ1-2,14,TGTGCCAGCAGCCAGGGCAGGACAGGGATGGGCTACACCTTC,CASSQGRTGMGYTF
TRBD1,-,TRBV7-6,TRBJ1-6,16,TGTGCCAGCAGCTCAACCCTAGACAGGGTTTATTCACCCCTCCACTTT,CASSSTLDRVYSPLHF
-,-,TRBV2,TRBJ2-5,13,TGTGCCAGCAGTGACGGTGCCCGAGAGACCCAGTACTTC,CASSDGARETQYF
TRBD2,-,TRBV7-8,TRBJ2-7,16,TGTGCCAGCAGTTTCGGGACTAGCGGGACCGAGGGAGAGCAGTACTTC,CASSFGTSGTEGEQYF
TRBD1,few,TRBV2,TRBJ1-3,15,TGTGCCACCTCCCTGGGACAGGGGTCTGGAAACACCATATATTTT,CATSLGQGSGNTIYF
-,-,TRBV21-1,TRBJ2-7,16,TGTGCCAGCAGCAAATGGTCAGCGTACTTCTCCTACGAGCAGTACTTC,CASSKWSAYFSYEQYF
TRBD1,once,TRBV18,TRBJ1-5,15,TGTGCCAGCTCACCACCCACAGGGGAAGGGAAGCCCCAGCATTTT,CASSPPTGEGKPQHF
TRBD1,-,TRBV5-1,TRBJ2-7,15,TGCGCCAGCAGCTCACCTACAGGGGAGACCTACGAGCAGTACTTC,CASSSPTGETYEQYF
TRBD1,-,TRBV18,TRBJ2-5,16,TGTGCCAGCTCAACCAGGGGGATAGACAGGCAAGAGACCCAGTACTTC,CASSTRGIDRQETQYF
-,once,TRBV28,TRBJ1-2,14,TGTGCCAGCAGTTTAACAGAGATCAACTATGGCTACACCTTC,CASSLTEINYGYTF
TRBD1,-,TRBV6-1,TRBJ1-2,14,TGTGCCAGCACCGTGGACAGGGAAGGCTATGGCTACACCTTC,CASTVDREGYGYTF
-,-,TRBV5-4,TRBJ2-3,14,TGTGCCAGCAGCTTGGGAGCTAGCACAGATACGCAGTATTTT,CASSLGASTDTQYF
TRBD2,-,TRBV6-5,TRBJ2-2,15,TGTGCCAGCAGTTGGACTAGTTTTAACACCGGGGAGCTGTTTTTT,CASSWTSFNTGELFF
-,-,TRBV5-1,TRBJ2-5,13,TGCGCCAGCAGCTCGCATATACGGGAGACCCAGTACTTC,CASSSHIRETQYF
-,-,TRBV5-5,TRBJ2-6,15,TGTGCCAGCAGCGCTTCGGGGAGTGGGGCCAACGTCCTGACTTTC,CASSASGSGANVLTF
-,-,TRBV2,TRBJ1-3,14,TGTGCCAGCAGTGCACAGGTCTCTGGAAACACCATATATTTT,CASSAQVSGNTIYF
-,once,TRBV7-6,TRBJ2-1,14,TGTGCCAGCAGCTTCGGAGGATCCTACAATGAGCAGTTCTTC,CASSFGGSYNEQFF
TRBD1,-,TRBV7-8,TRBJ1-5,16,TGTGCCAGCAGCCTCGGGACAGGTAATAGCAATCAGCCCCAGCATTTT,CASSLGTGNSNQPQHF
TRBD1,once,TRBV6-5,TRBJ1-6,15,TGTGCCAGCAGTGGAAACAGGGGCTTTAATTCCCCCCTCCACTTT,CASSGNRGFNSPLHF